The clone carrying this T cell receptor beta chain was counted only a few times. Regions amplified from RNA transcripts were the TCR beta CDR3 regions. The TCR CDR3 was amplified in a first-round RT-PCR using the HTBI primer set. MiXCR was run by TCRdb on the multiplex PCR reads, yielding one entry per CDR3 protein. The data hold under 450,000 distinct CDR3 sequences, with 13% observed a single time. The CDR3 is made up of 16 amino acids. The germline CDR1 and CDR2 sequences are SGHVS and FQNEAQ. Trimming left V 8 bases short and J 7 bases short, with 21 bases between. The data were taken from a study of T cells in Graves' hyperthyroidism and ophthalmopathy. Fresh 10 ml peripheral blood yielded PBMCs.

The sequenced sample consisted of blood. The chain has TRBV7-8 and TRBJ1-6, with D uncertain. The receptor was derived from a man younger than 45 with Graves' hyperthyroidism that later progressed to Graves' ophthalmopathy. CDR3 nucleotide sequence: TGTGCCAGCTCCCCCACCGGGCCCCGTTGGAATTCACCCCTCCACTTT. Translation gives CASSPTGPRWNSPLHF.